The entry below describes one T cell receptor (beta chain). The target of this receptor is not known. The sample holds no much larger clone one base away, and base qualities are not on file. These data belong to a study of PD-1 blockade in mismatch repair-deficient tumors (dated by TCRdb to the late 2010s). General notes on the study: Between late 2013 and 2016, 86 consecutive patients with about 12 mismatch repair-deficient cancer types, all previously treated and progressing, were enrolled in the trial. Deep sequencing of TCR CDR3 regions was used to track tumor-associated T cell clones in peripheral blood of patients responding to PD-1 blockade.

The receptor library was made with the immunoSEQ multiplex PCR assay. What TCRdb holds here is the immuneACCESS table cut down to in-frame rearrangements. Part of the clones is not present; checked against another copy, under half of the missing clones reflect an unresolved V gene, and the others are unexplained. Here the sample has 38,000 or so clones; approximately 85% occur a single time. Together, the top ten hold over 3% of the sample. Mismatch repair deficiency was established in every enrolled patient by polymerase chain reaction or immunohistochemistry. A few patients who responded to pembrolizumab therapy underwent TCR sequencing. In the phase II trial, pembrolizumab PD-1 blockade was tested prospectively in advanced mismatch repair-deficient cancers, no matter which tissue of origin the cancers came from. Peripheral blood T cell samples were serially collected before and at multiple times after PD-1 blockade was started. Blood sampling times were reported as weeks after the first pembrolizumab dose.

Results the study describes overall, beyond this receptor: Tumor-resident clones, often undetectable in blood before treatment, expanded rapidly after pembrolizumab and then contracted, generally before radiologic responses.

The V and J ends are trimmed by 5 bases and 2 bases, leaving 16 bases between them. Including cysteine and phenylalanine, the CDR3 has 15 amino acids. Of the read, only the CDR3 DNA is kept; its 45 bases are in frame from base 1. The CDR1 and CDR2 encoded by the germline V gene are SGHTA and FQGTGA. The receptor's source is an adult with mismatch repair-deficient cancer. The V and J segments used are TRBV7-3 and TRBJ2-7; TRBD1 is a weak D gene call, 7 bases matching. This material consisted of peripheral blood, taken about 81 weeks after starting pembrolizumab. The bases read TGTGCCAGCAGCAAAGGAGGGGGCTATACCTACGAGCAGTACTTC. It is translated as CASSKGGGYTYEQYF.